This note documents a single T cell receptor (beta chain) sequence. Its target is unknown. The TCR beta cDNA libraries contained unique molecular identifiers. T cells, about 0.9 to 11 million of them, yielded roughly 550,000 cDNA molecules. TCRdb reanalysed the PCR reads using MiXCR and keeps one entry per CDR3 protein. The sample has hundreds of thousands of distinct CDR3 sequences, 55% to 70% seen once. CDR1 is LGHNA and CDR2 is YSLEER in the germline V gene. The CDR3 extends over 17 amino acids. Trimming took off 0 bases at V and 2 bases at J, with 14 bases between the two ends. This record belongs to a study of post-analysis software for immune sequencing data. The overall study: Relapsing-remitting, secondary progressive and progressive-relapsing forms made up the multiple sclerosis disease courses. Findings and caveats of the study: Samples from a shared batch, those prepared together, strongly co-clustered by F measure. In patients, TRBV5-6, TRBV5-1 and TRBV20-1 belonged to five TRBV segments found more frequently than in controls. Controls significantly exceeded multiple sclerosis patients in normalized Chao1 diversity.

The chain carries TRBV4-3 and TRBJ2-1; D possibly corresponds to TRBD2 (7 bases). This receptor was identified in a girl aged 2 to 9 with multiple sclerosis. Sequenced: blood. The DNA of the CDR3 is TGCGCCAGCAGCCAAGATACCCCGGGGGGCCCCTACAATGAGCAGTTCTTC. Amino acid sequence: CASSQDTPGGPYNEQFF.